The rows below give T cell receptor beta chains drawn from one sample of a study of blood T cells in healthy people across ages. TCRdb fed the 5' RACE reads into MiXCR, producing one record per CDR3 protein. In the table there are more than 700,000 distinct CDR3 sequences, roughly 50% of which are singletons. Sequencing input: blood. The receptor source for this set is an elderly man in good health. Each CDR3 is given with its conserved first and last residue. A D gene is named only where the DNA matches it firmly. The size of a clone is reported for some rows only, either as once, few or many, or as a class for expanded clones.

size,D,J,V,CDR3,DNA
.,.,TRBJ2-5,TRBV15,CATSRDRPPGLGETQYF,TGTGCCACCAGCAGAGATCGCCCCCCGGGTTTAGGAGAGACCCAGTACTTC
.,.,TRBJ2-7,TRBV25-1,CASSNLGETQYF,TGTGCCAGCAGTAACCTTGGGGAGACTCAGTACTTC
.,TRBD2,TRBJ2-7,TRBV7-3,CASSLRLAAGEQYF,TGTGCCAGCAGCTTAAGACTAGCGGCGGGGGAGCAGTACTTC
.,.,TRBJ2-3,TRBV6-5,CASSYFGVLTDTQYF,TGTGCCAGCAGTTACTTCGGGGTCCTCACAGATACGCAGTATTTT
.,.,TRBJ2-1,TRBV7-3,CASSLPGQGINEQFF,TGTGCCAGCAGCCTACCGGGGCAGGGAATCAATGAGCAGTTCTTC
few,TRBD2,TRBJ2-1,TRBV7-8,CASSPIAGYNEQFF,TGTGCCAGCAGCCCCATAGCGGGCTACAATGAGCAGTTCTTC
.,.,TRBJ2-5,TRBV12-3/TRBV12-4,CASSGHSQETQYF,TGTGCCAGCAGTGGACACAGCCAAGAGACCCAGTACTTC
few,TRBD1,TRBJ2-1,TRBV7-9,CASSFIGQGMSDEQFF,TGTGCCAGCAGCTTTATCGGACAGGGGATGTCGGATGAGCAGTTCTTC
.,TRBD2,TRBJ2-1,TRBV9,CASSGGASGREDEQFF,TGTGCCAGCAGCGGCGGGGCTAGCGGGAGGGAGGATGAGCAGTTCTTC
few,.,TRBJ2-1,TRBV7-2,CASSSGVRYNEQFF,TGTGCCAGCAGCTCGGGAGTTAGGTACAATGAGCAGTTCTTC
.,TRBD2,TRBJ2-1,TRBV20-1,CSARERENANEQFF,TGCAGTGCTAGGGAGCGGGAGAATGCGAATGAGCAGTTCTTC
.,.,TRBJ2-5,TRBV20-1,CSAGPEGTQYF,TGCAGTGCTGGACCTGAGGGGACCCAGTACTTC
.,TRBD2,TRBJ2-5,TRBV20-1,CSAPSGMGETQYF,TGCAGTGCCCCTAGCGGGATGGGAGAGACCCAGTACTTC
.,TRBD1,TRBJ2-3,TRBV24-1,CATRTGQSTDTQYF,TGTGCCACCCGGACGGGACAGAGCACAGATACGCAGTATTTT
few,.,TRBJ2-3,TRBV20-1,CSARELLGGTDTQYF,TGCAGTGCTAGAGAACTCTTAGGTGGCACAGATACGCAGTATTTT
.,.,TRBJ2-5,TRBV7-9,CASSFDIGEETQYF,TGTGCCAGCAGCTTCGACATAGGGGAAGAGACCCAGTACTTC
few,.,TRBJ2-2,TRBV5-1,CASSQINWSRGNTGELFF,TGCGCCAGCAGCCAGATAAATTGGAGCAGGGGGAACACCGGGGAGCTGTTTTTT
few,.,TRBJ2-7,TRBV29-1,CSGGDRQLRYF,TGCAGCGGGGGGGACCGCCAATTGCGGTACTTC
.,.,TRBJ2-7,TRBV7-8,CASSLEVGRSSYEQYF,TGTGCCAGCAGCTTGGAAGTAGGGAGGTCGTCCTACGAGCAGTACTTC
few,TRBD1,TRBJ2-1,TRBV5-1,CASSGGTGAFSYNEQFF,TGCGCCAGCAGCGGGGGGACAGGGGCCTTCTCCTACAATGAGCAGTTCTTC
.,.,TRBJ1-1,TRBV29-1,CSGSGKNTGAFF,TGCAGCGGAAGCGGGAAGAACACTGGGGCTTTCTTT
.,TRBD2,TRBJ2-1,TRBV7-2,CASSPWSGGRSEQFF,TGTGCCAGCAGCCCGTGGTCGGGAGGGCGTAGTGAGCAGTTCTTC
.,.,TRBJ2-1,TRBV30,CAGSGDNLYNEQFF,TGTGCCGGGAGTGGGGATAACCTCTACAATGAGCAGTTCTTC
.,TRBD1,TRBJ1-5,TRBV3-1,CASSGTGANQPQHF,TGTGCCAGCAGCGGGACAGGAGCGAATCAGCCCCAGCATTTT
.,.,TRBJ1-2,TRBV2,CASSGRPNYGYTF,TGTGCCAGCAGTGGTAGGCCTAACTATGGCTACACCTTC
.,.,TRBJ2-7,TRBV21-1,CASFRDRGTEQYF,TGTGCCAGCTTCCGAGACAGGGGAACCGAGCAGTACTTC
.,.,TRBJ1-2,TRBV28,CASRGGGPHYGYTF,TGTGCCAGCAGGGGGGGGGGCCCCCACTATGGCTACACCTTC
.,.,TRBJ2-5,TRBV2,CASSPLWYQETQYF,TGTGCCAGCAGTCCTCTTTGGTACCAAGAGACCCAGTACTTC
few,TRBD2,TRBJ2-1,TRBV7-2,CASSLRTSGIYNEQFF,TGTGCCAGCAGCCTAAGGACTAGCGGGATATACAATGAGCAGTTCTTC
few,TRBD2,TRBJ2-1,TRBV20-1,CSARDSASGRHNEQFF,TGCAGTGCTAGAGATTCGGCTAGCGGGAGGCACAATGAGCAGTTCTTC
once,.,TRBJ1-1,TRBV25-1,CASHRYGDTEAFF,TGTGCCAGCCACAGATATGGGGACACTGAAGCTTTCTTT
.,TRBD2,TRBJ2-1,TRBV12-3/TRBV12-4,CASGLAGGPSEQFF,TGTGCCAGCGGATTAGCGGGAGGGCCTAGTGAGCAGTTCTTC
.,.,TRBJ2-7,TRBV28,CASSAPYEQYF,TGTGCCAGCAGTGCACCCTACGAGCAGTACTTC
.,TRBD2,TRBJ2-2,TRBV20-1,CSARREGPGELFF,TGCAGTGCTAGGCGGGAGGGCCCCGGGGAGCTGTTTTTT
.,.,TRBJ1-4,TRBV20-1,CSARRSGTTNEKLFF,TGCAGTGCTAGACGATCCGGGACTACTAATGAAAAACTGTTTTTT
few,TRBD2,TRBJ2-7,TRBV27,CASSFGLAGSDEQYF,TGTGCCAGCAGTTTCGGCCTAGCGGGAAGCGACGAGCAGTACTTC
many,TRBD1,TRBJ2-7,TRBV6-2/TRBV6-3,CASSPGGPYEQYF,TGTGCCAGCAGCCCAGGGGGCCCCTACGAGCAGTACTTC
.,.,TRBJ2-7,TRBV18,CASSGGAYYEQYF,TGTGCCAGCTCTGGGGGGGCCTACTACGAGCAGTACTTC